This T cell receptor beta chain comes out of a study of CD8+ T cells in alopecia areata. Extracted from the samples, RNA was reverse transcribed into cDNA to serve as the sequencing template. The data were produced by immunoSEQ multiplex PCR, yet TCRdb's version contains in-frame clones alone and is incomplete. The sample has over 200,000 clones, approximately 52% seen once. The CDR3 covers 15 residues. The germline gives CDR1 SGHRS, CDR2 YFSETQ. Trimming took 4 bases from V and 0 from J, leaving 11 bases between them. Sample: CD4+ T cells sorted from blood, taken at week 0. The clonotype originates from a human donor with alopecia areata. V and J are TRBV5-1 and TRBJ2-1; TRBD1 is a possible D gene (6 bases). In DNA form, the CDR3 reads TGCGCCAGCAGCACTGGACAGTTCTCCTACAATGAGCAGTTCTTC. Its protein is CASSTGQFSYNEQFF.